The clone carrying this T cell receptor (beta chain) was detected ten times or more. No antigen is known for it. The data stem from a study of blood T cells in healthy people across ages. Study-wide findings and caveats: Long-lived donors exceeded aged donors in naive CD4+ cells and diversity. It was not possible, with unsorted PBMCs, to conclusively compare naive and antigen-experienced cells. Estimated diversity that came from one million T cells was considered an underestimate.

Next came a second PCR, run for about 7 to 12 cycles, which used a sample-barcoded 5' primer along with a J-beta primer mix. TCRdb reanalysed the 5' RACE reads using MiXCR and keeps one entry per CDR3 protein. The sample has over 550,000 distinct CDR3 sequences, under 30% seen once. The germline V gene has CDR1 MNHEY and CDR2 SVGAGI. This CDR3 region has 16 residues. Trimming removed 2 bases from V and 1 base from J; junction bases left unmatched: 6. The sequence came from a woman aged 80 or over in good health. Specimen: blood. The rearrangement joins TRBV6-5 to TRBJ1-1; TRBD1 aligns across 8 bases. CDR3 in DNA: TGTGCCAGCAGTTACCGGACAGGGTCCTCGAACACTGAAGCTTTCTTT. Protein sequence: CASSYRTGSSNTEAFF.